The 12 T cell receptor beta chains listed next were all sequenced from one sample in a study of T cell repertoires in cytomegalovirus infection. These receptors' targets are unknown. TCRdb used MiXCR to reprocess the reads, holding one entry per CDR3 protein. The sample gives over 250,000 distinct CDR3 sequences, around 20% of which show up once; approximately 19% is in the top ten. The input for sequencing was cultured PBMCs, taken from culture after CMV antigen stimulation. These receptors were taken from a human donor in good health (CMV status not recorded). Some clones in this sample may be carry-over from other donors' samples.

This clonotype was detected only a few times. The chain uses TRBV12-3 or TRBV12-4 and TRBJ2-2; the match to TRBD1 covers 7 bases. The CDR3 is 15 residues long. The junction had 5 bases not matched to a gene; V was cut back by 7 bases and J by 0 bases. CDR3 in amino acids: CASNRDRSNTGELFF. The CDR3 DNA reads TGTGCCAGCAACCGGGACAGATCGAACACCGGGGAGCTGTTTTTT.

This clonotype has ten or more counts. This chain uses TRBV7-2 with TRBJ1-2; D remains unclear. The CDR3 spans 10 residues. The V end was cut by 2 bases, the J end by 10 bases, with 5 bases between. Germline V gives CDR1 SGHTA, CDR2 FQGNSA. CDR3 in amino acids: CASSLPPYTF. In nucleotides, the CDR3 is TGTGCCAGCAGCTTACCCCCCTACACCTTC.

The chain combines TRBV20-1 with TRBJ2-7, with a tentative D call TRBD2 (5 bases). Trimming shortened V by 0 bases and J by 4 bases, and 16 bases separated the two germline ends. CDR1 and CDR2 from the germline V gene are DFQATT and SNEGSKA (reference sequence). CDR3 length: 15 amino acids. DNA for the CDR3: TGCAGTGCTAGAGATCTTCGCGGGCCCCATTACGAGCAGTACTTC. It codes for CSARDLRGPHYEQYF.

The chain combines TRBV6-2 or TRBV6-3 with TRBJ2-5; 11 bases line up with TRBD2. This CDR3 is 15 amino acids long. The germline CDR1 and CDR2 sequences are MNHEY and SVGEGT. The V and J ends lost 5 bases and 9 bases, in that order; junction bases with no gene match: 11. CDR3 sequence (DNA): TGTGCCAGCAGTCCCGCGACTAGCGGGAAGGGGTCCCAGTACTTC. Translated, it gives CASSPATSGKGSQYF.

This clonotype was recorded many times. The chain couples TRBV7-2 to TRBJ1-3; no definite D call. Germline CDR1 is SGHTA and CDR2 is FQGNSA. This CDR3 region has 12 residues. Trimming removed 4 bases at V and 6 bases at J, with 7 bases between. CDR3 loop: CASSSQENTIYF. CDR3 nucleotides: TGTGCCAGCAGCTCCCAGGAAAACACCATATATTTT.

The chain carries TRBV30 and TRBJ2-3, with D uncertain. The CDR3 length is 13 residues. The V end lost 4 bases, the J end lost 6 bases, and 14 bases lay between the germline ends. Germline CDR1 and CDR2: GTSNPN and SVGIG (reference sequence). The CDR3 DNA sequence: TGTGCCTGGAATAGAGAGGCTGCCGATACGCAGTATTTT. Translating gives CAWNREAADTQYF.

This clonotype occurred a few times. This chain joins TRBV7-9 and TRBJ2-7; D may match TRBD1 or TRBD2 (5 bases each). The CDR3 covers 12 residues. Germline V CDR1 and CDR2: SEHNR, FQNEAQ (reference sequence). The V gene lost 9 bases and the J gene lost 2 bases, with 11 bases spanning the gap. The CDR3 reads CASGGAAYEQYF. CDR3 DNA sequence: TGTGCCAGTGGGGGTGCGGCCTACGAGCAGTACTTC.

The CDR3 nucleotides are TGTGCCACCAGCAGACCGGGACCTAACTATGGCTACACCTTC. As protein: CATSRPGPNYGYTF. The genes are TRBV15 and TRBJ1-2; TRBD1 might be the D (5 bases). The CDR3 runs 14 residues. Germline lookup yields CDR1 LNHNV and CDR2 YYDKDF (reference sequence). V was shortened by 2 bases and J by 0 bases, with 7 bases between the two germline ends.

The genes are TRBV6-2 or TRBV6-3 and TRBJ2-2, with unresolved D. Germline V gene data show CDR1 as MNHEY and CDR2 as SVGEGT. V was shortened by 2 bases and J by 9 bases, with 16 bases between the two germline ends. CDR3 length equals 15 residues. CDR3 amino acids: CASSYRLDNTRELFF. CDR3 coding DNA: TGTGCCAGCAGTTACCGACTGGATAATACCCGGGAGCTGTTTTTT.

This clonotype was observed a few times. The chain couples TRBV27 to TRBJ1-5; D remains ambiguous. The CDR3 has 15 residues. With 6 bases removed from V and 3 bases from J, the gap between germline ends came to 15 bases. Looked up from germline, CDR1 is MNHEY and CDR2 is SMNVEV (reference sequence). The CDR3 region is CASRPIGAYNQPQHF. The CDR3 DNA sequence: TGTGCCAGCAGACCCATCGGAGCTTACAATCAGCCCCAGCATTTT.

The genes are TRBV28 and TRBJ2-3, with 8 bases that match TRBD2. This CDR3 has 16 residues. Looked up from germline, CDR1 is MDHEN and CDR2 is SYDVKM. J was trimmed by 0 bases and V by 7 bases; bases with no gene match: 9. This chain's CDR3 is CASTPRAGGSTDTQYF. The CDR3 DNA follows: TGTGCCAGCACCCCGAGGGCGGGAGGTAGCACAGATACGCAGTATTTT.

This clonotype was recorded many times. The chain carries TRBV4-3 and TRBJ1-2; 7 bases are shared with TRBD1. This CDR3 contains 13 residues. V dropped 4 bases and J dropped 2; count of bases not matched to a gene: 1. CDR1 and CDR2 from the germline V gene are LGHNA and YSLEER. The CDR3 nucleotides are TGCGCCAGCAGCCCCAGGGGGAACTATGGCTACACCTTC. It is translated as CASSPRGNYGYTF.